This T cell receptor (beta chain) was captured by sequencing in a study of cytomegalovirus exposure and HLA in healthy donors. The PCR made use of 60 Vbeta and 13 Jbeta primers. Sequenced by immunoSEQ multiplex PCR; TCRdb stores in-frame clones only, minus some. Of about 130,000 clones in the sample, approximately 78% are singletons; the top ten hold 9.5% to 13%. The CDR3 totals 15 residues. Germline V gives CDR1 LGHNA, CDR2 YNFKEQ. Unmatched junction bases numbered 8, after V lost 4 bases and J lost 6 bases. The chain recombines TRBV4-2 with TRBJ2-3; TRBD2 matches at 9 bases. This sequence was found in a man aged 25 to 40 in good health and CMV-seropositive. Sequenced material: PBMCs. DNA for the CDR3: TGTGCCAGCAGCCTAGAGCGGGAGGCAGGGGATACGCAGTATTTT. It yields the protein CASSLEREAGDTQYF.